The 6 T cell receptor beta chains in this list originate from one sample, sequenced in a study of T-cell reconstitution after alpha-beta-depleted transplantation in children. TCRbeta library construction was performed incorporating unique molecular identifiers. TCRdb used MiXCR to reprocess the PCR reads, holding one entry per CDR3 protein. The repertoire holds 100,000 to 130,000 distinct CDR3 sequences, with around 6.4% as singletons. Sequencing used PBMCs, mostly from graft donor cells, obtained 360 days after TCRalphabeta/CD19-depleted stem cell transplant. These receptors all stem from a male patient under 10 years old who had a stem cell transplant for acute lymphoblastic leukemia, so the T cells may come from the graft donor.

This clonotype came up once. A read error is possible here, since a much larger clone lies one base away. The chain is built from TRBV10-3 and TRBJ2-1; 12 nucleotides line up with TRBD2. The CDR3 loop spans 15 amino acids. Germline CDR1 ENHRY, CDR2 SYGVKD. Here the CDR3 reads CAISELAGGYNDQFF. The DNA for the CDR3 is TGTGCCATCAGTGAACTAGCGGGAGGCTACAATGACCAGTTCTTC.

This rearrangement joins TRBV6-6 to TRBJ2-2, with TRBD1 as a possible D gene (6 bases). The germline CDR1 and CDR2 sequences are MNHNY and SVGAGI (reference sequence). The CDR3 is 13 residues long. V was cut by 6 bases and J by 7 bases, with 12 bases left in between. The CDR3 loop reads CASRSQGIGELFF. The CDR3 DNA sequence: TGTGCCAGCAGATCTCAGGGGATCGGGGAGCTGTTTTTT.

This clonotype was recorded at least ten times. As DNA, the CDR3 is TGTGCCAGCAGCGCCGGGGGTCCCTACGAGCAGTACTTC. Translation gives CASSAGGPYEQYF. The rearrangement joins TRBV9 to TRBJ2-7; weak D call: TRBD2 (6 bases). V gave up 3 bases and J gave up 2 bases, with 9 bases separating them. The CDR3 is 13 amino acids. The germline V gene encodes CDR1 SGDLS and CDR2 YYNGEE.

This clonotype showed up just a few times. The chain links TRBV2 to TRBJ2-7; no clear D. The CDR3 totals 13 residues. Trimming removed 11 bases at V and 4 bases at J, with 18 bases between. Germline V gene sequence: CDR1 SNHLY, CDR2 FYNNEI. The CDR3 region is CAAATTPLYEQYF. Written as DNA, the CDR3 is TGTGCCGCAGCAACGACTCCCCTTTACGAGCAGTACTTC. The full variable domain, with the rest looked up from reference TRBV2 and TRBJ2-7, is EPEVTQTPSHQVTQMGQEVILRCVPISNHLYFYWYRQILGQKVEFLVSFYNNEISEKSEIFDDQFSVERPDGSNFTLKIRSTKLEDSAMYFCAAATTPLYEQYFGPGTRLTVT.

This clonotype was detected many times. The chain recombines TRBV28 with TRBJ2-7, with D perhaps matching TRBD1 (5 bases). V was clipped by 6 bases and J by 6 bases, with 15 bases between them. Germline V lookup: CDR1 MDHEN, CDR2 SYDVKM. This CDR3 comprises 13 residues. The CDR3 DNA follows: TGTGCCAGCAGACCCTCGGACAAACCCGAGCAGTACTTC. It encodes CASRPSDKPEQYF.

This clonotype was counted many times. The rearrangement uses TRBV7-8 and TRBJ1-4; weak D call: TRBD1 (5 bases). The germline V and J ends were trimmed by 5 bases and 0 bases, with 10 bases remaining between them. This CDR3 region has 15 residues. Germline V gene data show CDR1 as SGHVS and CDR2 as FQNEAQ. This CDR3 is CASSRDRSTNEKLFF. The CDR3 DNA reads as TGTGCCAGCAGCCGGGACCGATCAACTAATGAAAAACTGTTTTTT.